This T cell receptor (beta chain) was recovered during a study of T cell clones after liver transplantation. Across the study: Samples came from ITN030ST, which attempted immunosuppression withdrawal within 2 years of liver transplantation. Pre-transplant mixed lymphocyte reactions yielded third-party-reactive TCRbeta sequences as comparators for graft-donor-reactive sequences.

Unstimulated PBMCs were sorted into CD3+CD4+ and CD3+CD8+ populations. Clones were read by immunoSEQ multiplex PCR, and TCRdb kept only the in-frame ones, dropping some. Of 60,000 or so clones in the sample, roughly 71% were seen once. Overall study results and limits: Rather than being deleted, graft donor-reactive T cells may have moved into the graft.

With regard to this clone: Its antigen is not identified.

Germline loops: CDR1 MNHNS, CDR2 SASEGT. V trimming: 4 bases; J trimming: 6 bases; junction bases outside the gene matches: 3. The CDR3 is made up of 14 amino acids. The chain recombines TRBV6-1 with TRBJ2-4; 10 positions match TRBD1. This TCR came from a human patient who received a liver transplant. Some T cells may trace back to the graft donor. The sequenced sample was CD4+ T cells from blood, obtained at the 22-month timepoint. This CDR3 reads CASSARDRGNIQYF. The CDR3 DNA reads TGTGCCAGCAGTGCCCGGGACAGGGGAAACATTCAGTACTTC.